Sequencing of this T cell receptor beta chain was carried out in a study of blood T cell repertoires in COVID-19. Study-wide context: Sources were T cells, B-cell-depleted T cells, or PBMCs; the material itself was cDNA or gDNA.

Original processing notes: Using reference gene primer amplification, nucleated cell counts were estimated. Only in-frame clones appear in the TCRdb table, and some are missing; sequencing was by immunoSEQ multiplex PCR. That table is the source of V, J and clone size, and D and trimming were worked out from the DNA. This table has tens of thousands of clones, approximately 90% appearing once. The length of the CDR3 is 14 residues. The ends were cut back, 0 bases at V and 7 bases at J, with 15 bases in the middle. CDR1 and CDR2 (germline): SQVTM, ANQGSEA. The chain couples TRBV29-1 to TRBJ1-2; D may be TRBD1 (6 bases). The TCR originated in a man in his fifties or sixties with active or convalescent COVID-19. Sample: peripheral blood. The CDR3, as DNA: TGCAGCGTTGAAGATACAGGGACCGGACGTGGCTACACCTTC. Amino acids: CSVEDTGTGRGYTF.